A single sample is the source of the 11 T cell receptor beta chains below, sequenced in a study of T cell changes during pregnancy in multiple sclerosis. Profiled with immunoSEQ multiplex PCR; TCRdb holds only in-frame clones, not every one. The sample has approximately 34,000 clones; about nine tenths are singletons. The source was CD8+ T cells from peripheral blood mononuclear cells, collected in the first trimester of pregnancy. The source is a female donor with multiple sclerosis, enrolled in a pregnancy study.

This clone was observed a single time. The V call is TRBV27, the J call TRBJ2-1, with TRBD1 matching over 7 bases. With 7 bases clipped from V and 6 bases from J, the junction kept 9 bases outside the gene matches. CDR1 is MNHEY, CDR2 SMNVEV, per germline (reference sequence). CDR3 length equals 14 residues. CDR3 loop: CASTSGTDPNEQFF. In DNA, the CDR3 is TGTGCCAGCACCTCCGGGACAGACCCCAATGAGCAGTTCTTC.

The CDR3 region is CASSRIGGLEEQFF. DNA for the CDR3: TGTGCCAGCAGTCGTATTGGAGGATTGGAAGAGCAGTTCTTC. The V and J genes are TRBV6-5 and TRBJ2-1; D possibly corresponds to TRBD2 (5 bases). Germline V gene lookup returns CDR1 MNHEY and CDR2 SVGAGI. The CDR3 runs 14 residues. V dropped 5 bases and J dropped 10 bases, with 18 bases sitting between them.

CDR3 loop: CASSLFSGSNQPQHF. In nucleotides, the CDR3 is TGTGCCAGCAGTTTATTTTCAGGTTCCAATCAGCCCCAGCATTTT. This chain connects TRBV27 to TRBJ1-5; unclear D gene. In germline, CDR1 is MNHEY, CDR2 SMNVEV (reference sequence). Trimming stripped 1 base from V and 3 bases from J, with 10 bases between. The CDR3 totals 15 residues.

The table lists this clone with a few counts. The V gene is TRBV7-6, the J gene TRBJ1-1; 7 positions match TRBD1. The CDR3 has 13 amino acids. From germline, CDR1 is SGHVS and CDR2 FNYEAQ. V lost 1 base, J lost 8 bases, and 4 bases stayed unmatched. CDR3 coding DNA: TGTGCCAGCAGCTTAGATAGGGGGCGGGAAGCTTTCTTT. Protein product: CASSLDRGREAFF.

The chain joins TRBV29-1 to TRBJ2-3; D is perhaps TRBD2 (5 bases). Trimming pared 6 bases from V and 3 bases from J, leaving 13 bases between. The CDR3 runs to 13 residues. CDR1 SQVTM and CDR2 ANQGSEA come from the germline V gene. The CDR3 loop is CSVLLGRTDTQYF. DNA of the CDR3: TGCAGCGTCTTACTAGGCAGGACAGATACGCAGTATTTT.

V gene TRBV7-2 combines with J gene TRBJ2-7, with TRBD2 matching 7 bases. The trim removed 7 bases at V and 1 base at J, leaving 16 bases unmatched. The CDR3 extends over 17 amino acids. Germline V gene sequence: CDR1 SGHTA, CDR2 FQGNSA. The CDR3 DNA reads TGTGCCAGCAAAACAAGCGACGGGAAGGGAGGGTCCTACGAGCAGTACTTC. Translated: CASKTSDGKGGSYEQYF.

J is TRBJ2-7 and V is TRBV27, with 8 bases aligning to TRBD2. This CDR3 contains 13 residues. After removal of 5 bases from V and 4 bases from J, the junction contained 4 bases not matched to a gene. Per germline, CDR1 MNHEY and CDR2 SMNVEV (reference sequence). The CDR3 spells CASSPGGRYEQYF. The CDR3 coding sequence is TGTGCCAGCAGTCCGGGGGGGCGGTACGAGCAGTACTTC.

The chain recombines TRBV27 with TRBJ2-7, with a tentative D call TRBD1 (5 bases). Trimming left V 5 bases short and J 5 bases short, with 19 bases between. The CDR3 length is 15 residues. Germline V gene data show CDR1 as MNHEY and CDR2 as SMNVEV (reference sequence). The CDR3: CASSRGLILPDEQYF. The CDR3 coding sequence is TGTGCCAGCAGTAGGGGCCTCATATTACCCGACGAGCAGTACTTC.

The V gene is TRBV2, the J gene TRBJ2-3; D is perhaps TRBD2 (5 bases). The CDR3 runs to 16 residues. Germline V gene lookup returns CDR1 SNHLY and CDR2 FYNNEI. The V and J ends lost 8 bases and 0 bases respectively, with 18 bases between them. CDR3 protein: CASLGWAGFSTDTQYF. The CDR3, as DNA: TGTGCCAGCTTAGGTTGGGCGGGTTTCAGCACAGATACGCAGTATTTT.

The V and J genes are TRBV11-2 and TRBJ2-2; weak D call: TRBD2 (6 bases). The germline gives CDR1 SGHAT, CDR2 FQNNGV. V was cut by 1 base and J by 7 bases, with 13 bases left in between. This CDR3 has 15 amino acids. The CDR3 nucleotides read TGTGCCAGCAGCTTAGTAGGAGGGGTGCACGGGGAGCTGTTTTTT. It yields the protein CASSLVGGVHGELFF.

V and J are TRBV7-6 and TRBJ1-1, with D unresolved. V lost 5 bases, J lost 4 bases, and 14 bases lay in between. The germline CDR1 and CDR2 sequences are SGHVS and FNYEAQ. There are 14 residues in the CDR3. The CDR3: CASSNATVFTEAFF. The CDR3 DNA reads TGTGCCAGCAGCAACGCAACAGTTTTCACTGAAGCTTTCTTT.